These 14 T cell receptor beta chains originate from one sample sequenced in a study of blood T cells in healthy people across ages. With a J-beta primer mix and a sample-barcoded 5' primer, a second PCR ran roughly 7 to 11 cycles. TCRdb independently ran MiXCR on the 5' RACE reads; one entry per CDR3 protein. The sample has more than 800,000 distinct CDR3 sequences; 45% are singletons. The sequencing sample was made of blood. The source of these receptors is a woman aged 55-75 years in good health.

The chain carries TRBV20-1 and TRBJ2-5, with D maybe TRBD1 (6 bases). Trimming pared 3 bases from V and 6 bases from J, leaving 14 bases between. Germline V lookup: CDR1 DFQATT, CDR2 SNEGSKA (reference sequence). The CDR3 has 13 residues. CDR3 loop: CSASSHRVQTQYF. The CDR3 bases are TGCAGTGCTAGCAGTCACAGGGTGCAGACCCAGTACTTC.

This chain joins TRBV27 and TRBJ2-1, with D uncertain. This CDR3 spans 13 amino acids. Between the trimmed V and J ends, which lost 5 bases and 7 bases, there was a span of 12 bases. Looked up from germline, CDR1 is MNHEY and CDR2 is SMNVEV (reference sequence). As DNA, the CDR3 is TGTGCCAGCAGTATAAGCCACCGTAATGAGCAGTTCTTC. As protein: CASSISHRNEQFF.

The chain recombines TRBV20-1 with TRBJ2-1, with D maybe TRBD2 (6 bases). CDR1 DFQATT and CDR2 SNEGSKA come from the germline V gene (reference sequence). The V and J ends lost 6 bases and 6 bases respectively, with 21 bases between them. CDR3 length: 15 residues. The DNA of the CDR3 is TGCAGTGCCCCCCAGCCCAAGGGACTTCGCAATGAGCAGTTCTTC. Translation: CSAPQPKGLRNEQFF.

The chain couples TRBV29-1 to TRBJ2-7; D is possibly TRBD1 or TRBD2 (5 bases each). Germline assignment: CDR1 SQVTM and CDR2 ANQGSEA. The CDR3 spans 12 residues. Written as DNA, the CDR3 is TGCAGTGCAGAGAGTGGGGGATACGAGCAGTACTTC. Its translation is CSAESGGYEQYF.

The genes are TRBV27 and TRBJ1-5, with D perhaps matching TRBD1 (5 bases). The CDR3 is 15 amino acids. Germline V gene sequence: CDR1 MNHEY, CDR2 SMNVEV (reference sequence). The V end was cut by 1 base, the J end by 2 bases, with 9 bases between. DNA for the CDR3: TGTGCCAGCAGTTTATTGCGGGGGGGCAATCAGCCCCAGCATTTT. Residues: CASSLLRGGNQPQHF.

The rearrangement links TRBV6-5 to TRBJ2-4; maybe TRBD1 (8 bases). The J call may be incorrect, as the DNA end agrees better with TRBJ2-5. Germline assignment: CDR1 MNHEY and CDR2 SVGAGI. The CDR3 length is 18 residues. This CDR3 is CASSTRTGTPREGGTQYF. CDR3 DNA sequence: TGTGCCAGCAGTACTCGGACAGGGACCCCTAGGGAGGGGGGGACCCAGTACTTC.

This chain uses TRBV27 with TRBJ1-5; D is unresolved. The CDR3 length is 16 residues. Between the trimmed V and J ends, which lost 5 bases and 0 bases, there was a span of 14 bases. CDR1 and CDR2 (germline): MNHEY, SMNVEV (reference sequence). The CDR3 DNA reads as TGTGCCAGCAGTCCAGCCGACATCGATAGCAATCAGCCCCAGCATTTT. This translates into CASSPADIDSNQPQHF.

Turning to this clonotype: A junction boundary mismatches the germline segment, possibly from a read error. This rearrangement joins TRBV6-2 or TRBV6-3 to TRBJ2-7; no reliable D call. The CDR3 extends over 14 amino acids. Germline V lookup: CDR1 MNHEY, CDR2 SVGEGT. CDR3 sequence reads: CTSSYQQNSYEQYF. CDR3 coding DNA: TGTACCAGCAGTTACCAGCAGAACTCCTACGAGCAGTACTTC.

This chain joins TRBV7-2 and TRBJ2-5; D is possibly TRBD1 or TRBD2 (6 bases each). V lost 8 bases, J lost 5 bases, and 15 bases lay in between. This CDR3 is built from 13 residues. CDR1 and CDR2 from the germline V gene are SGHTA and FQGNSA. CDR3 region: CASVRGGLETQYF. The DNA of the CDR3 is TGTGCCAGCGTCCGTGGGGGGCTCGAGACCCAGTACTTC.

The rearrangement links TRBV9 to TRBJ2-1, with 8 positions matching TRBD2. The CDR3 loop spans 16 amino acids. The germline V gene has CDR1 SGDLS and CDR2 YYNGEE. J was trimmed by 2 bases and V by 0 bases; bases with no gene match: 4. This CDR3 reads CASSVVNSGTYNEQFF. As DNA, the CDR3 is TGTGCCAGCAGCGTAGTCAATAGCGGGACCTACAATGAGCAGTTCTTC.

The chain combines TRBV28 with TRBJ1-4, with D possibly being TRBD1 (5 bases). The V gene lost 2 bases and the J gene lost 7 bases, with 11 bases spanning the gap. CDR1 is MDHEN, CDR2 SYDVKM, per germline. CDR3 length equals 14 residues. CDR3 bases: TGTGCCAGCAGTTTAGGACTCGGGGGTGAAAAACTGTTTTTT. Translation: CASSLGLGGEKLFF.

Comments on this clonotype: The junction shows a germline mismatch at one end, possibly a read error. This chain connects TRBV7-2 to TRBJ2-1; D gene ambiguous. Germline assignment: CDR1 SGHTA and CDR2 FQGNSA. The length of the CDR3 is 14 residues. The CDR3 loop reads CVSSSKIGYNEQFF. Written as DNA, the CDR3 is TGTGTCAGCAGCTCTAAGATCGGTTACAATGAGCAGTTCTTC.

The sample holds a few counts of this clonotype. The V gene is TRBV7-9, the J gene TRBJ2-7, with a tentative D call TRBD2 (6 bases). Germline loops: CDR1 SEHNR, CDR2 FQNEAQ (reference sequence). The V end lost 4 bases, the J end lost 2 bases, and 12 bases lay between the germline ends. The CDR3 length is 14 residues. In DNA, the CDR3 is TGTGCCAGCAGCTCACCGGGACTCACCTACGAGCAGTACTTC. As protein: CASSSPGLTYEQYF.

This clonotype showed up just a few times. The chain links TRBV20-1 to TRBJ2-4; 7 bases map to TRBD2. V was clipped by 2 bases and J by 7 bases; unmatched bases: 8. The V gene's germline CDR1 is DFQATT and CDR2 SNEGSKA (reference sequence). The CDR3 runs 14 residues. The CDR3 DNA sequence: TGCAGTGCTAGATCGGGGGGATGGGCGAACATTCAGTACTTC. This encodes CSARSGGWANIQYF.